This T cell receptor beta chain was captured by sequencing in a study of patients and donors after allogeneic stem cell transplantation. The table lists this clonotype with many counts. TCRdb re-called the RT-PCR reads through MiXCR, storing one row per CDR3 protein. The sample consists of about a million distinct CDR3 sequences, around 17% of them appearing once. There are 16 residues in the CDR3. J lost 2 bases, V lost 5 bases, and 3 bases had no gene match. The sequencing sample was made of blood, either unsorted or a sorted T cell fraction (not recorded which). The sequence derives from a human donor who was either an allogeneic HSCT recipient or a stem cell or donor lymphocyte infusion donor (not recorded which). It is not recorded whose cells these are; they may come from a transplant donor. The V call is TRBV12-3 or TRBV12-4, the J call TRBJ2-7; TRBD2 matches at 16 bases. CDR3 in DNA: TGTGCCAGCAGTCCTGGGACTAGCGGGAGGGCCTACGAGCAGTACTTC. This encodes CASSPGTSGRAYEQYF.